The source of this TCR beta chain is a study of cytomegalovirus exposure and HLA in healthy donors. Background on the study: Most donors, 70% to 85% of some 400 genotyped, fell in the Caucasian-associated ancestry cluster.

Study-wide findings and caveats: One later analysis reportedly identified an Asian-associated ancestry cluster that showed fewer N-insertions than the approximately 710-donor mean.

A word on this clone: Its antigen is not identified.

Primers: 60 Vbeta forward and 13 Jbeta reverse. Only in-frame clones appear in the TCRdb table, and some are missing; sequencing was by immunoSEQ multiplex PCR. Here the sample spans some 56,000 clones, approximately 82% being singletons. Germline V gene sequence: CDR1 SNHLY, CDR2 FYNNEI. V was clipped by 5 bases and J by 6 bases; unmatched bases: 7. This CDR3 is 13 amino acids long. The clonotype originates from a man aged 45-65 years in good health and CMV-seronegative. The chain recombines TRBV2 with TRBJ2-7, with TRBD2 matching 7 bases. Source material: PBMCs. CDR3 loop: CASSWGGVGEQYF. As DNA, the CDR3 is TGTGCCAGCAGTTGGGGGGGGGTTGGCGAGCAGTACTTC.